These 20 T cell receptor beta chains came from one sample sequenced in a study of Graves' ophthalmopathy and Graves' hyperthyroidism. The TCR beta CDR3 regions underwent amplification from RNA transcripts. Following a first-round RT-PCR that used HTBI primers, a second-round multiplex PCR was carried out. Each CDR3 protein is one row after TCRdb ran MiXCR on the multiplex PCR reads. The data show about 1.2 million distinct CDR3 sequences, 35% to 40% seen once. Sequences were obtained from peripheral blood or thyroid tissue (not recorded which). These receptors were taken from an adult man with Graves' hyperthyroidism.

The rearrangement joins TRBV2 to TRBJ1-5; unclear D gene. The germline gives CDR1 SNHLY, CDR2 FYNNEI. Trimming removed 1 base at V and 7 bases at J, with 11 bases between. This CDR3 region has 14 residues. CDR3: CASSEGGQIQPQHF. The CDR3 bases are TGTGCCAGCAGTGAAGGTGGGCAGATCCAGCCCCAGCATTTT.

This rearrangement joins TRBV2 to TRBJ1-1; no reliable D call. V was shortened by 8 bases and J by 5 bases, with 21 bases between the two germline ends. The V gene's germline CDR1 is SNHLY and CDR2 FYNNEI. The CDR3 loop spans 15 amino acids. The CDR3 sequence is CASSQQNLQATEAFF. CDR3 DNA sequence: TGTGCCAGCTCTCAACAGAACCTTCAAGCGACTGAAGCTTTCTTT. Full variable domain (missing parts from reference TRBV2 and TRBJ1-1): EPEVTQTPSHQVTQMGQEVILRCVPISNHLYFYWYRQILGQKVEFLVSFYNNEISEKSEIFDDQFSVERPDGSNFTLKIRSTKLEDSAMYFCASSQQNLQATEAFFGQGTRLTVV.

The chain carries TRBV5-4 and TRBJ1-4; 10 bases align to TRBD1. The junction had 13 bases not matched to a gene; V was cut back by 4 bases and J by 7 bases. CDR1 is SGHNT and CDR2 is YYREEE in the germline V gene (reference sequence). The CDR3 has 17 residues. The CDR3 DNA follows: TGTGCCAGCAGCACCCTTTCGGGACAGGGGCGCACTGAAAAACTGTTTTTT. This translates into CASSTLSGQGRTEKLFF. Using reference TRBV5-4 and TRBJ1-4 for the parts outside the CDR3, the full variable domain is ETGVTQSPTHLIKTRGQQVTLRCSSQSGHNTVSWYQQALGQGPQFIFQYYREEENGRGNFPPRFSGLQFPNYSSELNVNALELDDSALYLCASSTLSGQGRTEKLFFGSGTQLSVL.

The chain has TRBV15 and TRBJ1-4; 10 bases are shared with TRBD1. Germline V CDR1 and CDR2: LNHNV, YYDKDF (reference sequence). The CDR3 is made up of 15 amino acids. V lost 1 base and J lost 6; bases outside the gene matches: 2. For the CDR3, the DNA is TGTGCCACCAGCAGAGGCGGGACAGGGGATGAAAAACTGTTTTTT. Translating it yields CATSRGGTGDEKLFF. Full variable domain (remainder filled in from reference TRBV15 and TRBJ1-4): DAMVIQNPRYQVTQFGKPVTLSCSQTLNHNVMYWYQQKSSQAPKLLFHYYDKDFNNEADTPDNFQSRRPNTSFCFLDIRSPGLGDTAMYLCATSRGGTGDEKLFFGSGTQLSVL.

The chain employs TRBV7-9 and TRBJ1-6; D is possibly TRBD1 (5 bases). The ends were cut back, 1 base at V and 11 bases at J, with 12 bases in the middle. CDR3 size: 14 residues. CDR1 and CDR2 (germline): SEHNR, FQNEAQ (reference sequence). CDR3 amino acids: CASSLDGGGTPLHF. CDR3 DNA: TGTGCCAGCAGCTTAGATGGCGGGGGGACACCCCTCCACTTT.

The sample holds many counts of this clonotype. The chain is built from TRBV20-1 and TRBJ1-5; no firm D call. Germline CDR1 reads DFQATT; CDR2 reads SNEGSKA (reference sequence). This CDR3 is 12 amino acids long. Between the trimmed V and J ends, which lost 1 base and 5 bases, there was a span of 6 bases. Written as DNA, the CDR3 is TGCAGTGCTAGAGGAGGGTATCAGCCCCAGCATTTT. Protein product: CSARGGYQPQHF.

The chain carries TRBV7-9 and TRBJ1-1; D might be TRBD1 (6 bases). There are 15 residues in the CDR3. Trimming removed 8 bases from V and 0 bases from J, with 16 bases in between. Germline CDR1 reads SEHNR; CDR2 reads FQNEAQ (reference sequence). The CDR3 sequence is CASSSQGGLNTEAFF. The CDR3 bases are TGTGCCAGCTCGTCCCAAGGGGGTCTGAACACTGAAGCTTTCTTT.

This clonotype showed up just a few times. The junction shows a germline mismatch at one end, possibly a read error. The CDR3 spells CASSERPVGQPQHF. The CDR3, as DNA: TGCGCCAGCAGTGAGCGGCCTGTCGGACAGCCCCAGCATTTT. The rearrangement uses TRBV7-2 and TRBJ1-5; D gene uncertain. Germline CDR1 reads SGHTA; CDR2 reads FQGNSA. The CDR3 length is 14 residues.

This chain links TRBV7-2 with TRBJ2-2; D ambiguous. The germline V gene has CDR1 SGHTA and CDR2 FQGNSA. V was pared by 6 bases and J by 1 base, with 9 bases between. The CDR3 has 14 amino acids. CDR3 sequence: CASRAFMNTGELFF. As DNA, the CDR3 is TGTGCCAGCAGAGCTTTTATGAACACCGGGGAGCTGTTTTTT.

This clonotype came up many times. The V gene is TRBV7-6, the J gene TRBJ2-7; D call uncertain. The length of the CDR3 is 14 residues. Trimming left V 0 bases short and J 4 bases short, with 10 bases between. Germline assignment: CDR1 SGHVS and CDR2 FNYEAQ. CDR3 protein: CASSLADTAYEQYF. CDR3 coding DNA: TGTGCCAGCAGCTTAGCAGATACGGCTTACGAGCAGTACTTC.

This clonotype was detected ten times or more. One end of the junction does not line up with germline, which may come from a read error. The chain joins TRBV5-1 to TRBJ1-5, with TRBD1 as a possible D gene (5 bases). This CDR3 has 13 residues. Germline CDR1 and CDR2: SGHRS and YFSETQ. The CDR3 bases are TGTGCCAGCAGCTTTCGGGGGGATCAGCCCCAGCATTTT. Translated: CASSFRGDQPQHF.

This clonotype was recorded a few times. This rearrangement joins TRBV2 to TRBJ2-2, with 8 bases identical to TRBD2. The length of the CDR3 is 15 residues. Germline V gene lookup returns CDR1 SNHLY and CDR2 FYNNEI. Trimming removed 2 bases from V and 5 bases from J; junction bases left unmatched: 4. The CDR3 protein is CASSERASGTGELFF. In nucleotides, the CDR3 is TGTGCCAGCAGTGAACGCGCTAGCGGGACCGGGGAGCTGTTTTTT.

The table lists this clonotype with a few counts. The chain uses TRBV4-3 and TRBJ2-6, with D possibly TRBD1 on 5 matching bases. The V gene lost 0 bases and the J gene lost 0 bases, with 15 bases spanning the gap. From germline, CDR1 is LGHNA and CDR2 YSLEER. There are 19 residues in the CDR3. The CDR3 sequence is CASSQDIYRQSSGANVLTF. The CDR3, as DNA: TGCGCCAGCAGCCAAGATATTTACAGGCAGAGCTCTGGGGCCAACGTCCTGACTTTC.

At least ten counts were recorded for this clonotype. V gene TRBV7-8 combines with J gene TRBJ1-4; D unclear. The germline gives CDR1 SGHVS, CDR2 FQNEAQ. The CDR3 length is 14 residues. The V end was cut by 0 bases, the J end by 8 bases, with 10 bases between. For the CDR3, the DNA is TGTGCCAGCAGCTTAGCAGGGAGTTTGGAAAAACTGTTTTTT. Amino acid sequence: CASSLAGSLEKLFF.

This clonotype came up a few times. The chain couples TRBV29-1 to TRBJ2-7; a weak D match, TRBD1 (6 bases). CDR1 SQVTM and CDR2 ANQGSEA come from the germline V gene. The CDR3 has 13 residues. Trimming removed 4 bases at V and 3 bases at J, with 13 bases between. This CDR3 is CSVVGGEGYEQYF. In nucleotides, the CDR3 is TGCAGCGTTGTAGGGGGTGAGGGCTACGAGCAGTACTTC.

This clonotype has at least ten counts. In DNA form, the CDR3 reads TGTGCCAGCAGCGTAGCTCCTAATGCCTACGAGCAGTACTTC. Translating it yields CASSVAPNAYEQYF. The J gene is TRBJ2-7, the V gene TRBV9; D uncertain. Germline V gene sequence: CDR1 SGDLS, CDR2 YYNGEE. Trimming shortened V by 0 bases and J by 2 bases, and 9 bases separated the two germline ends. The CDR3 has 14 amino acids.

This clonotype has only a few counts. The chain is built from TRBV11-2 and TRBJ2-7, with a tentative D call TRBD1 (5 bases). Germline-derived CDR1 and CDR2 are SGHAT and FQNNGV. V was pared by 1 base and J by 2 bases, with 9 bases between. This CDR3 contains 14 residues. CDR3 sequence reads: CASSLAGYPYEQYF. As DNA, the CDR3 is TGTGCCAGCAGCTTAGCAGGGTACCCCTACGAGCAGTACTTC.

This chain joins TRBV12-3 or TRBV12-4 and TRBJ2-7; 13 bases fit TRBD2. J was trimmed by 4 bases and V by 5 bases; bases with no gene match: 8. The CDR3 sequence is 16 residues long. CDR3 bases: TGTGCCAGCAGTCCCGGGACTAGCGGGAATTTTTACGAGCAGTACTTC. This sequence encodes CASSPGTSGNFYEQYF.

This clonotype was observed at least ten times. This chain joins TRBV2 and TRBJ2-7; 8 nucleotides align to TRBD1. The V gene's germline CDR1 is SNHLY and CDR2 FYNNEI. V was pared by 8 bases and J by 0 bases, with 6 bases of the junction left unmatched. The CDR3 runs to 14 residues. CDR3 sequence reads: CASCDRGSSYEQYF. The CDR3 DNA is TGTGCCAGCTGCGACAGGGGAAGCTCCTACGAGCAGTACTTC.

The DNA of the CDR3 is TGCAGCGTTAAGTACAGGGGGGAGTACACCGGGGAGCTGTTTTTT. Translation gives CSVKYRGEYTGELFF. V and J are TRBV29-1 and TRBJ2-2; 8 bases fit TRBD1. The germline gives CDR1 SQVTM, CDR2 ANQGSEA. J lost 3 bases, V lost 5 bases, and 8 bases had no gene match. The CDR3 loop spans 15 amino acids.